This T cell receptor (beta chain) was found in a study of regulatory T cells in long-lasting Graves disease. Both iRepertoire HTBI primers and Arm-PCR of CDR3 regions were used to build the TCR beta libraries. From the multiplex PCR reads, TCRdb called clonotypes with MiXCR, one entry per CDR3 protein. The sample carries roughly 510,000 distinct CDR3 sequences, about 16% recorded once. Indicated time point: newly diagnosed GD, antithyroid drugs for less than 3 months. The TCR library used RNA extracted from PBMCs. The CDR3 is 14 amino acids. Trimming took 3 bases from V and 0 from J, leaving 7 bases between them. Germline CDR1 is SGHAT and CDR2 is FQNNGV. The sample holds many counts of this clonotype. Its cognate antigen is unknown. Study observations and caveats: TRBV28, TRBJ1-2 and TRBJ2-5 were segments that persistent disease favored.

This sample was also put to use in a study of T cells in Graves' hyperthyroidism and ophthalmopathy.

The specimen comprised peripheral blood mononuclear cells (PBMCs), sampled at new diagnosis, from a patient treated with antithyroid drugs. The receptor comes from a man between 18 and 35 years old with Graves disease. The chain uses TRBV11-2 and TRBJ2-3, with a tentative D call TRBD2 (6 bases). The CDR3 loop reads CASSLSGSTDTQYF. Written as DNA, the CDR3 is TGTGCCAGCAGCTTGAGCGGGAGCACAGATACGCAGTATTTT.